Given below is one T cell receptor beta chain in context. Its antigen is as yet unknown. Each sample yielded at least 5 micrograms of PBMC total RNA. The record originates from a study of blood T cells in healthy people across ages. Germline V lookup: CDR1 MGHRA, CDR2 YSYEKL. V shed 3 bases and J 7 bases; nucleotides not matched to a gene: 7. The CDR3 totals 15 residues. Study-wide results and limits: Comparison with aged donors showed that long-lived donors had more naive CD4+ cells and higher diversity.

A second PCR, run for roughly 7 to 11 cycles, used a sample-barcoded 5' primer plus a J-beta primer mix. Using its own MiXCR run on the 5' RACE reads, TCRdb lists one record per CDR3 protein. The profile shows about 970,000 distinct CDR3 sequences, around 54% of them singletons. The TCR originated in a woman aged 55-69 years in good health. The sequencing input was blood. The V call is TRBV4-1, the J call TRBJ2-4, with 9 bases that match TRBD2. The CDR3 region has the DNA TGCGCCAGCAGCCAGATTGCGGGGGGGATGAACATTCAGTACTTC. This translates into CASSQIAGGMNIQYF.